Sequencing of this T cell receptor (beta chain) was carried out in a study of cytomegalovirus exposure and HLA in healthy donors. The CDR3 spans 14 residues. Germline lookup yields CDR1 MNHNS and CDR2 SASEGT. The ends were cut back, 1 base at V and 1 base at J, with 7 bases in the middle. PCR was performed using 60 Vbeta and 13 Jbeta primers. Method: immunoSEQ multiplex PCR; TCRdb's copy keeps in-frame clones and lacks some. The sample yields some 200,000 clones, around four fifths seen once. Sequencing used PBMCs. The source of this sequence is a female donor in good health and CMV-seronegative. This chain joins TRBV6-1 and TRBJ1-1; D unresolved. CDR3 DNA: TGTGCCAGCAGTGAAGGACAAACGAACACTGAAGCTTTCTTT. Protein product: CASSEGQTNTEAFF.